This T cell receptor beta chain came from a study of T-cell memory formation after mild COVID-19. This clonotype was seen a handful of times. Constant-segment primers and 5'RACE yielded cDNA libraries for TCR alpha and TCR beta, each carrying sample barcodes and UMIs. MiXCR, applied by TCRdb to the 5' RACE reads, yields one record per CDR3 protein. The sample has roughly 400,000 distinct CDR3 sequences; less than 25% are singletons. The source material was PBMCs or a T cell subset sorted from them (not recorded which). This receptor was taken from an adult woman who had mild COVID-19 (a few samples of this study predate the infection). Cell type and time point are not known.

The CDR3 sequence: CASSPLAGPILPTDTQYF. The CDR3 DNA sequence: TGTGCCAGCAGCCCTCTAGCGGGACCCATTCTACCCACAGATACGCAGTATTTT. The rearrangement uses TRBV12-3 or TRBV12-4 and TRBJ2-3, with 9 bases lining up with TRBD2. The CDR3 extends over 18 amino acids. After removal of 6 bases from V and 2 bases from J, the junction contained 15 bases not matched to a gene.